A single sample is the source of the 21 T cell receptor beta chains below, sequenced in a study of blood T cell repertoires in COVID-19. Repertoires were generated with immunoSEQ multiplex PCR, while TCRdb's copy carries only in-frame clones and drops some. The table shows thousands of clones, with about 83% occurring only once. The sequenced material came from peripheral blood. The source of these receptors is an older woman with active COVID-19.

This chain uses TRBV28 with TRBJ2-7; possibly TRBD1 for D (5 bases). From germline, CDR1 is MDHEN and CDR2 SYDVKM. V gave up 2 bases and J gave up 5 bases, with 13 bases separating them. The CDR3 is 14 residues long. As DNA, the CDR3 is TGTGCCAGCAGTTTAATCAGGGTCGGCGACGAGCAGTACTTC. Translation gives CASSLIRVGDEQYF.

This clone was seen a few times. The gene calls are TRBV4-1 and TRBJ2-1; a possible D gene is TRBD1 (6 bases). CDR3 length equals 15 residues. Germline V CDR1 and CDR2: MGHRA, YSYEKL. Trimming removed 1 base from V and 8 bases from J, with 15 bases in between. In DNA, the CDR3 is TGCGCCAGCAGCCAAGTTCGGGGCCCAGGGGATGAGCAGTTCTTC. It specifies CASSQVRGPGDEQFF.

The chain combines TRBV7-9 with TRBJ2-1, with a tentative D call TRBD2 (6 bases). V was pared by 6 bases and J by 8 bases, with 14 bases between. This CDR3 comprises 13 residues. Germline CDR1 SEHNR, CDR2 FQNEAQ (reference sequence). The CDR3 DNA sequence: TGTGCCAGCAGGGGAGGCGGGGTGCATGAGCAGTTCTTC. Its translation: CASRGGGVHEQFF.

The CDR3 nucleotides read TGTGCCAGTAGTAATCCGCAGACAGGGCCTCCGAGGGCTTTCTTT. Its protein product is CASSNPQTGPPRAFF. The rearrangement links TRBV19 to TRBJ1-1; TRBD1 aligns across 7 bases. CDR3 length equals 15 residues. Germline CDR1 and CDR2: LNHDA and SQIVND (reference sequence). V gave up 4 bases and J gave up 11 bases; unmatched junction bases: 16.

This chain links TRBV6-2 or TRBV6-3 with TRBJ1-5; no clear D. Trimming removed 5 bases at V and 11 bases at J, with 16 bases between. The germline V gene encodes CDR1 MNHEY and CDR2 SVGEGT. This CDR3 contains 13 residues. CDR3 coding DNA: TGTGCCAGCAGTGCGGACTCCGGGCAGTCCCAGCATTTT. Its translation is CASSADSGQSQHF.

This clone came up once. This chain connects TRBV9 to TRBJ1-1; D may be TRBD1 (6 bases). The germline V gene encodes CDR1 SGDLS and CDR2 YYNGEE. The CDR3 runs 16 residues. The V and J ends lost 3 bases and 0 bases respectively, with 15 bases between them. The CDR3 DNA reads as TGTGCCAGCAGCGCCGACCTCAGGGGAGTGAACACTGAAGCTTTCTTT. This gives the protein CASSADLRGVNTEAFF.

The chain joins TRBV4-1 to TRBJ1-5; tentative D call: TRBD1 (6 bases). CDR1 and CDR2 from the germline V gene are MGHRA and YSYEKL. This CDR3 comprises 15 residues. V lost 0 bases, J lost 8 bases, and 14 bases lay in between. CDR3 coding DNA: TGCGCCAGCAGCCAAGAGGGACACACAATCAAGCCCCAGCATTTT. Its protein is CASSQEGHTIKPQHF.

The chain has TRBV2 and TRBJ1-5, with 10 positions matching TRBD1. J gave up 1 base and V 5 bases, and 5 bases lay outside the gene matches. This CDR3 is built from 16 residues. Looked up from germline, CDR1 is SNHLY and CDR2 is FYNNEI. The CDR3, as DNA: TGTGCCAGCAGTAGACAGGGGGCTAGGAGCAATCAGCCCCAGCATTTT. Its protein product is CASSRQGARSNQPQHF.

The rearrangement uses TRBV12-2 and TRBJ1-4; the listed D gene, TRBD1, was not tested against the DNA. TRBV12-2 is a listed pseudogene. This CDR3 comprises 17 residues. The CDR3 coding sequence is TGTGCAAGTCGCTTAGAAGAGGGGACAACAACTAATGAAAAACTGTTTTTT. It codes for CASRLEEGTTTNEKLFF.

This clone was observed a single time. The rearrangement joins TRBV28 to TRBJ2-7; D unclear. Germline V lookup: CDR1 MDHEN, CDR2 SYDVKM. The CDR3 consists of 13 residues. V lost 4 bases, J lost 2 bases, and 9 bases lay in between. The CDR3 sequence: CASSSPVAYEQYF. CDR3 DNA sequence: TGTGCCAGCAGTTCTCCGGTTGCCTACGAGCAGTACTTC.

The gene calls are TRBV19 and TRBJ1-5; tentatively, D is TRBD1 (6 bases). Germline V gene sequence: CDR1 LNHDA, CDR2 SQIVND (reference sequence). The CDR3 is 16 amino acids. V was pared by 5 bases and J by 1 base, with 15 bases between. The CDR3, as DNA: TGTGCCAGTAGTTCCCTCGGCAGGGGAAGCAATCAGCCCCAGCATTTT. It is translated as CASSSLGRGSNQPQHF.

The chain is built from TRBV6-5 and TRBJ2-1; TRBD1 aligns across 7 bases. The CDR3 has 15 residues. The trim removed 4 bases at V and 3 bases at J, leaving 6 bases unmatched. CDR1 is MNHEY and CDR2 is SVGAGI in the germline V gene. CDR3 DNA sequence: TGTGCCAGCAGTTCCCAGACAGGGAACTACAATGAGCAGTTCTTC. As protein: CASSSQTGNYNEQFF.

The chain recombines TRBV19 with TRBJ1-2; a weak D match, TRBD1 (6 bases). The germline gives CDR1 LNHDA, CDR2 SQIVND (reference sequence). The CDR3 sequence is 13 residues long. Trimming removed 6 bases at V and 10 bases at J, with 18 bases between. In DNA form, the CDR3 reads TGTGCCAGTAGACCCGGGAACAGGGAAGACTACACCTTC. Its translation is CASRPGNREDYTF. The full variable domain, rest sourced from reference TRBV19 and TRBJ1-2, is DGGITQSPKYLFRKEGQNVTLSCEQNLNHDAMYWYRQDPGQGLRLIYYSQIVNDFQKGDIAEGYSVSREKKESFPLTVTSAQKNPTAFYLCASRPGNREDYTFGSGTRLTVV.

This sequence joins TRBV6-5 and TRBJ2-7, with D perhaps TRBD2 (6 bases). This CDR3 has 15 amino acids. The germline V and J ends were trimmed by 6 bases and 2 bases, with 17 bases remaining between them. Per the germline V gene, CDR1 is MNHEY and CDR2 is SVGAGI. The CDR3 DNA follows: TGTGCCAGCAGCCGCGGGACCTTATCAACCTACGAGCAGTACTTC. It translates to CASSRGTLSTYEQYF.

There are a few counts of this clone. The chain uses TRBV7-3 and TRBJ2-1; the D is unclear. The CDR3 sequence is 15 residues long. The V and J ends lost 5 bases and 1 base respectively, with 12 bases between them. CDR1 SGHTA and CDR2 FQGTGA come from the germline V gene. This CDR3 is CASSRSSFSYNEQFF. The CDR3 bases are TGTGCCAGCAGCCGTTCGAGCTTTTCCTACAATGAGCAGTTCTTC. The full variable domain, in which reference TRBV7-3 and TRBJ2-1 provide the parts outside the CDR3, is GAGVSQTPSNKVTEKGKYVELRCDPISGHTALYWYRQSLGQGPEFLIYFQGTGAADDSGLPNDRFFAVRPEGSVSTLKIQRTERGDSAVYLCASSRSSFSYNEQFFGPGTRLTVL.

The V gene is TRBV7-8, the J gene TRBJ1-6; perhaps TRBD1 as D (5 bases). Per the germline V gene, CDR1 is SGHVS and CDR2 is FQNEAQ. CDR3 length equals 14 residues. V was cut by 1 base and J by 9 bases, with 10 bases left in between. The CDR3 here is CASSLVGRGSPLHF. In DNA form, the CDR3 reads TGTGCCAGCAGCTTAGTTGGGAGGGGTTCACCCCTCCACTTT.

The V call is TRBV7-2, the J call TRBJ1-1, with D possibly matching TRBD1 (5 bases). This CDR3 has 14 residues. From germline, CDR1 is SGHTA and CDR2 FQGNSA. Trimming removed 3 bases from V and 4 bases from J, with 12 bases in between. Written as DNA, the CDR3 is TGTGCCAGCAGCTTCCAGGGTCGGAGCACTGAAGCTTTCTTT. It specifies CASSFQGRSTEAFF.

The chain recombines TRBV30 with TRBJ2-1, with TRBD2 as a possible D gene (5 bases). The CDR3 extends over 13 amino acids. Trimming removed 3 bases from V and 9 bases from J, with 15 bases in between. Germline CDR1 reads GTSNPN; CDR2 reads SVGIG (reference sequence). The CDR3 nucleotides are TGTGCCTGGAGCCGGGATAGCATAAGTGAGCAGTTCTTC. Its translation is CAWSRDSISEQFF.

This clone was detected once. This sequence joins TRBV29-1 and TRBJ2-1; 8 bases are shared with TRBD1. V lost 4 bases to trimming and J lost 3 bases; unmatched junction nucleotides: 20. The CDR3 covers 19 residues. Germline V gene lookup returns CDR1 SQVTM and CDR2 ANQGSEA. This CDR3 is CSVATSGQVPDWYYNEQFF. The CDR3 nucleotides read TGCAGCGTTGCAACGTCGGGACAGGTTCCAGACTGGTACTACAATGAGCAGTTCTTC.

CDR3 in DNA: TGTGCCTGGGCAGAGGGGGCCTCCTACGAGCAGTACTTC. Translating gives CAWAEGASYEQYF. The chain employs TRBV30 and TRBJ2-7, with 7 bases identical to TRBD1. Unmatched junction bases numbered 4, after V lost 5 bases and J lost 0 bases. The CDR3 has 13 amino acids. From germline, CDR1 is GTSNPN and CDR2 SVGIG (reference sequence).

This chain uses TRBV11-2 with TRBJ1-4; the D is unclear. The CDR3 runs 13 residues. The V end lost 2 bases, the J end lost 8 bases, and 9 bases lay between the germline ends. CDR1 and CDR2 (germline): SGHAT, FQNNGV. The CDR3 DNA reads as TGTGCCAGCAGCTTAACAATGATCGAAAAACTGTTTTTT. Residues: CASSLTMIEKLFF.